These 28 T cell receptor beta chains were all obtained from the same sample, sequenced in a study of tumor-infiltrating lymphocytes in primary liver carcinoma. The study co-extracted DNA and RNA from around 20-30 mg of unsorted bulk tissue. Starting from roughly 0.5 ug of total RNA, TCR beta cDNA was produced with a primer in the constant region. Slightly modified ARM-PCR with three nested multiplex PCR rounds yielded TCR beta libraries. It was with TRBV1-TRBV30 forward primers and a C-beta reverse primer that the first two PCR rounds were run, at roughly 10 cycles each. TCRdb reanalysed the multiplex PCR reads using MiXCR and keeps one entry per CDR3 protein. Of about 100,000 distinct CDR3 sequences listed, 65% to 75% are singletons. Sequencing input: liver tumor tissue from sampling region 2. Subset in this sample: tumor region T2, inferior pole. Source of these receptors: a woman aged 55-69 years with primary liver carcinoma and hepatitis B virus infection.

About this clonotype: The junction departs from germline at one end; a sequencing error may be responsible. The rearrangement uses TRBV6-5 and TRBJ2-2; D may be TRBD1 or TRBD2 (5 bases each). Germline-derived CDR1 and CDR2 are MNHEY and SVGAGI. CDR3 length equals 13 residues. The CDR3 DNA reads TGTGCCTGCAGTCTGGACACCATGGGGGAGCTGCTTTTT. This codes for CACSLDTMGELLF.

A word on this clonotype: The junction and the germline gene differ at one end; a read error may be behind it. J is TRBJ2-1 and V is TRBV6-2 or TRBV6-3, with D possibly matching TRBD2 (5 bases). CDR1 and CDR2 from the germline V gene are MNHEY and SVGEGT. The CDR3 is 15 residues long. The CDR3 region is CAISYPQRRYNEQFF. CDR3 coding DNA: TGTGCCATCAGTTACCCACAGCGGCGATACAATGAGCAGTTCTTC.

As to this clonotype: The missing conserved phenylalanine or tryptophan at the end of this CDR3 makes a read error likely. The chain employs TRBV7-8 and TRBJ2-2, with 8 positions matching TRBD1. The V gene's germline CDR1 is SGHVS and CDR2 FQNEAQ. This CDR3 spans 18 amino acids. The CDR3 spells CANSTRTGLGADTGELFL. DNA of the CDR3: TGTGCCAACAGCACCCGGACAGGGCTGGGGGCGGACACCGGGGAGCTGTTTCTT.

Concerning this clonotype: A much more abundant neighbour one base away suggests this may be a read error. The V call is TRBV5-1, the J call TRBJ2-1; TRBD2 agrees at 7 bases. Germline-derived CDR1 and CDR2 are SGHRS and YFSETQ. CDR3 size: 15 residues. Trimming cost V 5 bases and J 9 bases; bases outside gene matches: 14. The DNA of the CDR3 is TGCGCCAGCAGTAGTTCCCCAGCGGGAACGGTTGAGCAGTTCTTC. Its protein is CASSSSPAGTVEQFF.

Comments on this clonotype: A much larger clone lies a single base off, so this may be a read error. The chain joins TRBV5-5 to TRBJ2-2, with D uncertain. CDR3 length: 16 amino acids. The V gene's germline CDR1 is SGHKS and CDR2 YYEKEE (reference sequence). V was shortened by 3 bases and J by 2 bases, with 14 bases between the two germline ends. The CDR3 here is CASSSRVVTNTGELFF. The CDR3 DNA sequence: TGTGCCAGCAGCTCGCGTGTGGTGACAAACACCGGGGAGCTGTTTTTT.

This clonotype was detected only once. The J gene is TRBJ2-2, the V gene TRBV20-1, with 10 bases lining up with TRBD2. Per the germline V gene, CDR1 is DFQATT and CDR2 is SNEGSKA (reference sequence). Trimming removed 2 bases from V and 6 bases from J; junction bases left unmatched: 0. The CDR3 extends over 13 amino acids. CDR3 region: CSARTSGAGELFF. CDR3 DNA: TGCAGTGCTAGAACTAGCGGGGCCGGGGAGCTGTTTTTT.

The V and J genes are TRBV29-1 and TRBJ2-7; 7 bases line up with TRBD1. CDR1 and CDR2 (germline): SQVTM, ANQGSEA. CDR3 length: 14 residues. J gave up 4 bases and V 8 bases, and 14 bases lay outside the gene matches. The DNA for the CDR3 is TGCAGCATTGCCGTACTGTCAGGGGGATACGAGCAGTACTTC. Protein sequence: CSIAVLSGGYEQYF.

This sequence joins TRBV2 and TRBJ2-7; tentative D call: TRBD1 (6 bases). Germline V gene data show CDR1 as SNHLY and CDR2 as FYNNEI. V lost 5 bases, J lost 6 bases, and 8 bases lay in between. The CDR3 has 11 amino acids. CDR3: CASSKGGEQYF. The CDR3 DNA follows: TGTGCCAGCAGTAAAGGGGGCGAGCAGTACTTC.

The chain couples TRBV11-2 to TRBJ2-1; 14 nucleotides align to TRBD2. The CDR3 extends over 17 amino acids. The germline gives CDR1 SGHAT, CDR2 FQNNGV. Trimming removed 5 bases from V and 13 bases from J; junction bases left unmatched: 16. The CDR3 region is CASSRRLAGGPGNGQFF. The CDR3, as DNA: TGTGCCAGCAGCAGGAGACTAGCGGGAGGGCCGGGGAATGGACAGTTCTTC. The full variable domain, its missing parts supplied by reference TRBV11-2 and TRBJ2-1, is EAGVAQSPRYKIIEKRQSVAFWCNPISGHATLYWYQQILGQGPKLLIQFQNNGVVDDSQLPKDRFSAERLKGVDSTLKIQPAKLEDSAVYLCASSRRLAGGPGNGQFFGPGTRLTVL.

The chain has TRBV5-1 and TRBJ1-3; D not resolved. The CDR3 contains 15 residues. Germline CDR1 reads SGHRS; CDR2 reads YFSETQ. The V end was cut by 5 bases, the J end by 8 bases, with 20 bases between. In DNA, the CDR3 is TGCGCCAGCAGGCCATTAGAGGGAAGCGGAGACACCATATATTTT. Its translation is CASRPLEGSGDTIYF. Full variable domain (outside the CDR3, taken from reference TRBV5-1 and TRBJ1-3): KAGVTQTPRYLIKTRGQQVTLSCSPISGHRSVSWYQQTPGQGLQFLFEYFSETQRNKGNFPGRFSGRQFSNSRSEMNVSTLELGDSALYLCASRPLEGSGDTIYFGEGSWLTVV.

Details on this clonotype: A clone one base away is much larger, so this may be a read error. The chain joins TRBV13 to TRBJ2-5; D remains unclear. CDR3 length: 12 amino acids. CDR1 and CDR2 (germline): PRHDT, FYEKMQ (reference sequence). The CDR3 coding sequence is TGTGTCAGCAGCTTAAAACGGGAGACCCAGTACTTC. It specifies CVSSLKRETQYF. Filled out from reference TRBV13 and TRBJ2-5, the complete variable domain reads AAGVIQSPRHLIKEKRETATLKCYPIPRHDTVYWYQQGPGQDPQFLISFYEKMQSDKGSIPDRFSAQQFSDYHSELNMSSLELGDSALYFCVSSLKRETQYFGPGTRLLVL.

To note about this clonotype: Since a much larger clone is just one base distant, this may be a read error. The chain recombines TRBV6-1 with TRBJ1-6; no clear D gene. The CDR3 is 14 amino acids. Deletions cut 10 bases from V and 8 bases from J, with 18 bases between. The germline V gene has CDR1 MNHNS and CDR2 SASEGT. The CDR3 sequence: CATEDRTRDSPLHF. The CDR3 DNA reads TGTGCCACAGAAGACCGGACCCGGGATTCACCCCTCCACTTT.

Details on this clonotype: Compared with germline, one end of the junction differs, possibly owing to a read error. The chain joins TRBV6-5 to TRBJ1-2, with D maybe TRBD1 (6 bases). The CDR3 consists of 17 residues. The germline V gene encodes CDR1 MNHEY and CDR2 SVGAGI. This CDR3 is CASSPYRAGESPNGCTF. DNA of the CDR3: TGTGCCAGCAGTCCCTATAGGGCAGGGGAGAGTCCTAATGGCTGCACCTTC.

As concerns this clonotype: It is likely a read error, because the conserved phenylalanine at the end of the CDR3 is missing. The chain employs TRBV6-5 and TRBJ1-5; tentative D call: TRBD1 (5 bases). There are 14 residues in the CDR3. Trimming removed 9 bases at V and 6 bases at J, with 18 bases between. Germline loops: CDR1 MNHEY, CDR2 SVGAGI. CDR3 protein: CASSYAGLGQPQHL. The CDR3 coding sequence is TGTGCCAGTAGCTACGCGGGGCTGGGTCAGCCCCAGCATCTT.

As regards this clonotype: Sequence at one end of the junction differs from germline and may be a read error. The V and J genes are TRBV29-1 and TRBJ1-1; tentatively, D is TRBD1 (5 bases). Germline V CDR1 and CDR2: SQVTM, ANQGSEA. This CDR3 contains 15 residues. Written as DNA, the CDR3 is TGCAGCGTTGACCCGAGACAGAGCCTGAACACCGAAGCTTTCTTT. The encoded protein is CSVDPRQSLNTEAFF.

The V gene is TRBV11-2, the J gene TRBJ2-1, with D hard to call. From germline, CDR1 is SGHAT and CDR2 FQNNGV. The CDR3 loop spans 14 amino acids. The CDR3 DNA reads TGTACCATCAGTCCGGAATCGAGGTATAGGGAGCAGTTCTTC. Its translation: CTISPESRYREQFF.

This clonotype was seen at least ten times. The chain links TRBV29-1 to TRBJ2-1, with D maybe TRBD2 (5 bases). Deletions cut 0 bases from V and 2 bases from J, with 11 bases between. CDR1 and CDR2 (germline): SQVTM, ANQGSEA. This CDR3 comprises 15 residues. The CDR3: CSVEDGGAAYNEQFF. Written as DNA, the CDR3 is TGCAGCGTTGAAGATGGAGGCGCGGCCTACAATGAGCAGTTCTTC.

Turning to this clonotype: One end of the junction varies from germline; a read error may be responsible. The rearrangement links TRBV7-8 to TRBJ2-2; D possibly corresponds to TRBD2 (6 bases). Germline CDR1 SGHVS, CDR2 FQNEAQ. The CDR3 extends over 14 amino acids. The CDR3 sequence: CAGSLTGDTGELFF. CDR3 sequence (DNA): TGTGCCGGCAGCCTAACGGGAGACACCGGGGAGCTGTTTTTT.

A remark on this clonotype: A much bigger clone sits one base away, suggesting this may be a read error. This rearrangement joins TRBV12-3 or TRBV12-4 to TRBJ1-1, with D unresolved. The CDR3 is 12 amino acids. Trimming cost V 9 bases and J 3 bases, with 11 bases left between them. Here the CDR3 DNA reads TGTGCCAGGAGTGCGCAGTACACTGAAGCTTTCTTT. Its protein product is CARSAQYTEAFF.

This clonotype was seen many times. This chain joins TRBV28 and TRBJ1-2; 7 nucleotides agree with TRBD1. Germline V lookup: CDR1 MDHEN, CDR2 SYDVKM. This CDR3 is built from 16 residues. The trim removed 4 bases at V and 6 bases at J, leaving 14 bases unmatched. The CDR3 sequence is CASSSGSGTDLNGYTF. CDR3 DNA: TGTGCCAGCAGTTCCGGGTCCGGGACAGACTTGAATGGCTACACCTTC.

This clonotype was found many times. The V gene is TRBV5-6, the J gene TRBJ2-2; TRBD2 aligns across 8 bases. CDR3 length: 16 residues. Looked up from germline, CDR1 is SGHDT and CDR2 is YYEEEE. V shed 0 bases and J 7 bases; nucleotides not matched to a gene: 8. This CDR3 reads CASSLEREGLGGELFF. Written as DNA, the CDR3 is TGTGCCAGCAGCTTGGAACGGGAGGGCCTCGGCGGGGAGCTGTTTTTT.

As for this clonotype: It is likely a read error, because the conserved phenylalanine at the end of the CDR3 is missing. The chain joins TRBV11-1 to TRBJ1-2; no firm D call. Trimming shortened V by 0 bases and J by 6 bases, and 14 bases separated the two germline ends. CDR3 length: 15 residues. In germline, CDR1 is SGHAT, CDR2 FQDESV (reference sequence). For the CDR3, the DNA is TGTGCCAGCAGCTTAGCGAGTGCGGGTTACCATGGCTACACCCTC. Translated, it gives CASSLASAGYHGYTL.

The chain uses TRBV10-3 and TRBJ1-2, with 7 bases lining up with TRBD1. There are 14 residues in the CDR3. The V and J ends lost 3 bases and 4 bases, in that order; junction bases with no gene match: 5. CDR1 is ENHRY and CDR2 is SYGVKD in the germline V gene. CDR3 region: CAISEGNRGYGYTF. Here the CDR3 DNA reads TGTGCCATCAGTGAAGGGAACAGGGGCTATGGCTACACCTTC.

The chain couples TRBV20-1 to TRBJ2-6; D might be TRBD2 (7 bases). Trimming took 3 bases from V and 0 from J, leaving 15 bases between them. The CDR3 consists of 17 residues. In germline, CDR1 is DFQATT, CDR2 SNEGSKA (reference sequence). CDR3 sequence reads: CSASGRAGASGANVLTF. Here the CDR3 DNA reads TGCAGTGCTAGTGGTCGGGCGGGGGCCTCTGGGGCCAACGTCCTGACTTTC.

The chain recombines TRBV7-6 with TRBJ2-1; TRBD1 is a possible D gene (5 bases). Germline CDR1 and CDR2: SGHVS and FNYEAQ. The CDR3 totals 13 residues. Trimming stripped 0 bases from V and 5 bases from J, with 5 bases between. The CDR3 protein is CASSLAGDNEQFF. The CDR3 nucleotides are TGTGCCAGCAGCTTAGCAGGGGACAATGAGCAGTTCTTC.

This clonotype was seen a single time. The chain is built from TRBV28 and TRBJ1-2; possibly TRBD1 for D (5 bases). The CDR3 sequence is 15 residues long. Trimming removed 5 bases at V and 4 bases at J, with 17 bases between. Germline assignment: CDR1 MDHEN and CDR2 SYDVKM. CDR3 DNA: TGTGCCAGCAGTGCCGGGGGGGTCCGGGGCTATGGCTACACCTTC. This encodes CASSAGGVRGYGYTF.

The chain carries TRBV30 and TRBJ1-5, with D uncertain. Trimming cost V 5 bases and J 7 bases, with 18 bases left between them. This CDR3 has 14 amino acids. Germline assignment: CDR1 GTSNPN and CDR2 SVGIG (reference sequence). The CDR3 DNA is TGTGCCTGGGGACTTACAGAGGCCCACCAGCCCCAGCATTTT. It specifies CAWGLTEAHQPQHF.

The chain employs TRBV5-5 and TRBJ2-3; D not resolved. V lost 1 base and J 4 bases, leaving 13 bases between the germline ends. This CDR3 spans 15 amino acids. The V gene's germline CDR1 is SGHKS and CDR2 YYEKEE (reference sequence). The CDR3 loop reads CASSLSSWSPDTQYF. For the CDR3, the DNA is TGTGCCAGCAGCTTGAGCTCCTGGTCCCCAGATACGCAGTATTTT.